This T cell receptor (beta chain) was sequenced during a study of T cell responses to AZD1222 COVID-19 vaccine. Study-level points and caveats: An increase in Spike-specific TCR breadth and depth was observed after two AZD1222 doses. Donors in the cohort were predominantly white British and more often female, and clonal diversity was possibly underestimated. Along spike, vaccine-associated CD4 TCRs were found throughout, with dominance at 160-218 and 743-854. Unmutated variant regions are reportedly the target of nearly half of TCRs that are spike-specific.

After removal of 3 bases from V and 1 base from J, the junction contained 5 bases not matched to a gene. The CDR3 has 17 amino acids. Germline CDR1 is LNHDA and CDR2 is SQIVND (reference sequence). Sequencing was performed with immunoSEQ multiplex PCR; in TCRdb, only in-frame clones are kept and a portion is missing. Among some 130,000 clones listed, about 92% were seen once. In the case of this clone: The antigen is not known.

This specimen was peripheral blood, taken 28 days after the second AZD1222 dose. This rearrangement joins TRBV19 to TRBJ1-5; the match to TRBD1 covers 11 bases. The clonotype originates from an adult who received the AZD1222 COVID-19 vaccine. The CDR3 loop reads CASSMTGTGGSNQPQHF. CDR3 DNA sequence: TGTGCCAGTAGTATGACCGGGACAGGGGGGAGCAATCAGCCCCAGCATTTT.